A single sample gave rise to the 32 T cell receptor beta chains below, sequenced in a study of CD8+CD57+ T cells in acquired aplastic anemia. Both TCR beta VDJ combination and CDR3 sequence profiling were carried out. Genomic DNA was the template for this profiling. TCRdb re-called the reads through MiXCR, storing one row per CDR3 protein. Of under 150,000 distinct CDR3 sequences in the sample, around two fifths were seen once. Sequenced sample: sorted CD4+, CD8+, or CD8+CD57+ T cells (not recorded which) from PBMCs. The receptors were sampled from a human donor in good health, serving as a control.

J is TRBJ2-2 and V is TRBV7-2; D gene uncertain. CDR1 is SGHTA, CDR2 FQGNSA, per germline. The CDR3 extends over 14 amino acids. The ends were cut back, 1 base at V and 5 bases at J, with 8 bases in the middle. CDR3 nucleotide sequence: TGTGCCAGCAGCTTAGGCGGAGTTACCGGGGAGCTGTTTTTT. This translates into CASSLGGVTGELFF.

This clonotype was seen many times. CDR3 in amino acids: CASSQAGSYNSPLHF. In nucleotides, the CDR3 is TGTGCCAGCAGCCAGGCGGGCTCCTATAATTCACCCCTCCACTTT. V and J are TRBV3-1 and TRBJ1-6; D is undetermined. The CDR3 length is 15 residues. CDR1 is LGHDT, CDR2 YNNKEL, per germline (reference sequence). V gave up 3 bases and J gave up 0 bases, with 6 bases separating them. Full variable domain (outside the CDR3, taken from reference TRBV3-1 and TRBJ1-6): DTAVSQTPKYLVTQMGNDKSIKCEQNLGHDTMYWYKQDSKKFLKIMFSYNNKELIINETVPNRFSPKSPDKAHLNLHINSLELGDSAVYFCASSQAGSYNSPLHFGNGTRLTVT.

This clonotype has only a few counts. The J gene is TRBJ1-5, the V gene TRBV18; 8 bases match TRBD1. The CDR3 spans 15 residues. CDR1 and CDR2 from the germline V gene are KGHSH and LQKENI. V trimming: 2 bases; J trimming: 3 bases; junction bases outside the gene matches: 3. CDR3 loop: CASSPGQGYNQPQHF. The CDR3 nucleotides are TGTGCCAGCTCACCAGGACAGGGCTACAATCAGCCCCAGCATTTT. The whole variable domain, filled in from reference TRBV18 and TRBJ1-5, reads NAGVMQNPRHLVRRRGQEARLRCSPMKGHSHVYWYRQLPEEGLKFMVYLQKENIIDESGMPKERFSAEFPKEGPSILRIQQVVRGDSAAYFCASSPGQGYNQPQHFGDGTRLSIL.

Here the CDR3 DNA reads TGTGCCAGCCAAAGGACGGCAACTAATGAAAAACTGTTTTTT. Translating it yields CASQRTATNEKLFF. The chain carries TRBV5-5 and TRBJ1-4; D gene ambiguous. V was cut by 7 bases and J by 0 bases, with 10 bases left in between. The CDR3 runs 14 residues. Germline V gives CDR1 SGHKS, CDR2 YYEKEE (reference sequence).

V and J are TRBV19 and TRBJ2-7; D is possibly TRBD1 or TRBD2 (5 bases each). CDR3 length: 14 residues. V was shortened by 5 bases and J by 10 bases, with 21 bases between the two germline ends. Germline V gene sequence: CDR1 LNHDA, CDR2 SQIVND (reference sequence). The CDR3, as DNA: TGTGCCAGTAGTCCCAGGGACCTAGCCTACGTTCAGTACTTC. This gives the protein CASSPRDLAYVQYF. Combining the CDR3 with reference TRBV19 and TRBJ2-7 gives the whole variable domain DGGITQSPKYLFRKEGQNVTLSCEQNLNHDAMYWYRQDPGQGLRLIYYSQIVNDFQKGDIAEGYSVSREKKESFPLTVTSAQKNPTAFYLCASSPRDLAYVQYFGPGTRLTVT.

The J gene is TRBJ2-5, the V gene TRBV19, with D uncertain. There are 14 residues in the CDR3. Per the germline V gene, CDR1 is LNHDA and CDR2 is SQIVND (reference sequence). The V and J ends lost 3 bases and 2 bases respectively, with 10 bases between them. As DNA, the CDR3 is TGTGCCAGTAGTATTCGGGCCGTACAAGAGACCCAGTACTTC. Its translation is CASSIRAVQETQYF. Supplemented by reference TRBV19 and TRBJ2-5, the full variable domain reads DGGITQSPKYLFRKEGQNVTLSCEQNLNHDAMYWYRQDPGQGLRLIYYSQIVNDFQKGDIAEGYSVSREKKESFPLTVTSAQKNPTAFYLCASSIRAVQETQYFGPGTRLLVL.

The chain recombines TRBV7-9 with TRBJ2-7; unclear D gene. V lost 2 bases to trimming and J lost 5 bases, with 7 bases between them. Germline lookup yields CDR1 SEHNR and CDR2 FQNEAQ (reference sequence). CDR3 length: 12 residues. The CDR3 spells CASSLPPDEQYF. DNA of the CDR3: TGTGCCAGCAGCTTACCCCCCGACGAGCAGTACTTC.

This clonotype was recorded many times. The V gene is TRBV7-9, the J gene TRBJ2-7; possibly TRBD2 for D (6 bases). The germline V gene encodes CDR1 SEHNR and CDR2 FQNEAQ (reference sequence). This CDR3 comprises 14 residues. V lost 3 bases to trimming and J lost 2 bases, with 11 bases between them. In DNA, the CDR3 is TGTGCCAGCAGCTTGACGGGAGCCACCTACGAGCAGTACTTC. Translating it yields CASSLTGATYEQYF. Combining the CDR3 with reference TRBV7-9 and TRBJ2-7 gives the whole variable domain DTGVSQNPRHKITKRGQNVTFRCDPISEHNRLYWYRQTLGQGPEFLTYFQNEAQLEKSRLLSDRFSAERPKGSFSTLEIQRTEQGDSAMYLCASSLTGATYEQYFGPGTRLTVT.

This clonotype was found many times. The rearrangement links TRBV20-1 to TRBJ1-1, with a possible D match to TRBD1 (6 bases). Per the germline V gene, CDR1 is DFQATT and CDR2 is SNEGSKA (reference sequence). The CDR3 runs to 15 residues. The V end was cut by 6 bases, the J end by 1 base, with 18 bases between. CDR3 in DNA: TGCAGTGCCGTATCGCGAGGGGGAAGGAACACTGAAGCTTTCTTT. Protein product: CSAVSRGGRNTEAFF.

This clonotype has just a few counts. The V call is TRBV20-1, the J call TRBJ2-4, with D possibly TRBD1 on 6 matching bases. The germline gives CDR1 DFQATT, CDR2 SNEGSKA (reference sequence). Trimming pared 2 bases from V and 3 bases from J, leaving 11 bases between. The CDR3 extends over 14 amino acids. The CDR3 DNA reads TGCAGTGCTAGAAGCGGCAGGGGCAAAAACATTCAGTACTTC. This sequence encodes CSARSGRGKNIQYF.

The V call is TRBV29-1, the J call TRBJ2-7; 11 positions match TRBD1. The V gene end was trimmed by 7 bases and the J gene end by 4 bases; junction bases not matched to a gene: 6. CDR3 length: 13 amino acids. Germline-derived CDR1 and CDR2 are SQVTM and ANQGSEA. For the CDR3, the DNA is TGCAGCGCGCTGGGACAGGGGGAATACGAGCAGTACTTC. This codes for CSALGQGEYEQYF.

V and J are TRBV6-1 and TRBJ2-7, with TRBD1 identical over 10 bases. The CDR3 is 14 amino acids. The trim removed 5 bases at V and 6 bases at J, leaving 7 bases unmatched. Looked up from germline, CDR1 is MNHNS and CDR2 is SASEGT. CDR3 coding DNA: TGTGCCAGCAGTACGGACAGGGGGGTATCCGAGCAGTACTTC. Its translation: CASSTDRGVSEQYF.

In regard to this clonotype: Since the CDR3 does not end with the conserved phenylalanine or tryptophan, this likely comes from a read error. The gene calls are TRBV5-5 and TRBJ1-5; D is unresolved. This CDR3 spans 16 amino acids. V was cut by 1 base and J by 6 bases, with 17 bases left in between. Germline CDR1 SGHKS, CDR2 YYEKEE (reference sequence). The CDR3 is CASSLSITGRGQPQHL. The CDR3 DNA sequence: TGTGCCAGCAGCTTGTCAATCACGGGGAGAGGTCAGCCCCAGCATCTT.

This clonotype has at least ten counts. The chain couples TRBV27 to TRBJ2-7; D remains unclear. Germline V CDR1 and CDR2: MNHEY, SMNVEV (reference sequence). The germline V and J ends were trimmed by 0 bases and 1 base, with 10 bases remaining between them. This CDR3 has 15 residues. The CDR3 nucleotides read TGTGCCAGCAGTTTATCCACAAGTGGGTCCTACGAGCAGTACTTC. Its translation: CASSLSTSGSYEQYF.

In its sample, this clonotype was seen many times. The CDR3 DNA follows: TGCAGTGCCCTTGCAGGGGCCGCAAATTCACCCCTCCACTTT. Translating it yields CSALAGAANSPLHF. The chain employs TRBV20-1 and TRBJ1-6; D is possibly TRBD1 (6 bases). The CDR3 totals 14 residues. V was pared by 6 bases and J by 7 bases, with 16 bases between. Germline loops: CDR1 DFQATT, CDR2 SNEGSKA (reference sequence).

This clonotype occurred many times. This chain connects TRBV3-1 to TRBJ1-2; 7 positions match TRBD1. With V trimmed by 5 bases and J by 4 bases, 10 bases remained unmatched. CDR3 length: 15 residues. Germline values: CDR1 LGHDT, CDR2 YNNKEL (reference sequence). The CDR3 reads CASSFDRDHIYGYTF. CDR3 in DNA: TGTGCCAGCAGCTTCGACAGGGATCATATCTATGGCTACACCTTC.

At least ten counts were recorded for this clonotype. The V gene is TRBV4-1, the J gene TRBJ1-5, with no clear D. The germline V and J ends were trimmed by 1 base and 3 bases, with 7 bases remaining between them. The CDR3 contains 14 residues. Germline lookup yields CDR1 MGHRA and CDR2 YSYEKL. CDR3 in amino acids: CASSQVLINQPQHF. The CDR3 bases are TGCGCCAGCAGCCAAGTTTTGATCAATCAGCCCCAGCATTTT.

The chain combines TRBV10-2 with TRBJ2-5; 11 nucleotides line up with TRBD2. Germline loops: CDR1 WSHSY, CDR2 SAAADI. The V segment lost 9 bases and the J segment 1 base; nucleotides outside the gene matches: 4. This CDR3 is 14 amino acids long. This chain's CDR3 is CASSGRVGQETQYF. The CDR3 DNA reads as TGCGCCAGTAGCGGGAGGGTAGGCCAAGAGACCCAGTACTTC.

This clonotype has only a few counts. This may arise from a read error, as a much more abundant clone is one base away. Given the absence of the conserved phenylalanine or tryptophan at the CDR3 end, a read error is likely. This sequence joins TRBV6-1 and TRBJ2-7; 9 positions match TRBD1. Germline loops: CDR1 MNHNS, CDR2 SASEGT. This CDR3 contains 13 residues. The trim removed 6 bases at V and 5 bases at J, leaving 5 bases unmatched. In DNA, the CDR3 is TGTGCCAGCAGCGACAGGGGGATCGACGAGCAGTACCTC. This gives the protein CASSDRGIDEQYL.

Comments on this clonotype: This could be a read error, since a much larger clone is one nucleotide away. The chain couples TRBV4-2 to TRBJ2-7, with 9 bases matching TRBD1. CDR1 and CDR2 from the germline V gene are LGHNA and YNFKEQ. This CDR3 comprises 19 residues. V lost 4 bases and J lost 4; bases outside the gene matches: 20. Written as DNA, the CDR3 is TGTGCCAGCAGCCGAAACCCCCGTCAACCGGGACAGGGAAGTTACGAGCAGTACTTC. Residues: CASSRNPRQPGQGSYEQYF.

The chain uses TRBV19 and TRBJ1-2; 8 bases match TRBD1. The J segment lost 8 bases and the V segment lost 4 bases, leaving 12 bases of the junction unmatched. Germline-derived CDR1 and CDR2 are LNHDA and SQIVND (reference sequence). The CDR3 runs to 15 residues. CDR3: CASSTSPGQGGGYTF. CDR3 DNA sequence: TGTGCCAGTAGTACAAGCCCAGGACAGGGAGGCGGCTACACCTTC. Full variable domain (outside the CDR3, taken from reference TRBV19 and TRBJ1-2): DGGITQSPKYLFRKEGQNVTLSCEQNLNHDAMYWYRQDPGQGLRLIYYSQIVNDFQKGDIAEGYSVSREKKESFPLTVTSAQKNPTAFYLCASSTSPGQGGGYTFGSGTRLTVV.

The chain carries TRBV2 and TRBJ1-5; 9 bases are a match to TRBD1. The J segment lost 4 bases and the V segment lost 6 bases, leaving 7 bases of the junction unmatched. CDR1 and CDR2 from the germline V gene are SNHLY and FYNNEI. This CDR3 has 15 amino acids. The CDR3 region is CASSSTGTGNQPQHF. The CDR3 DNA is TGTGCCAGCAGCTCCACCGGGACAGGGAATCAGCCCCAGCATTTT.

This clonotype was counted ten times or more. V gene TRBV30 combines with J gene TRBJ2-7; 8 positions match TRBD1. Germline V gene data show CDR1 as GTSNPN and CDR2 as SVGIG (reference sequence). Trimming at V came to 5 bases and at J to 7 bases, leaving 7 bases not matched to a gene. This CDR3 region has 12 residues. CDR3 sequence: CAWAQGAVEQYF. DNA for the CDR3: TGTGCCTGGGCCCAGGGGGCTGTGGAGCAGTACTTC.

The chain couples TRBV20-1 to TRBJ2-3, with TRBD2 matching 9 bases. This CDR3 comprises 14 residues. In germline, CDR1 is DFQATT, CDR2 SNEGSKA (reference sequence). Trimming removed 6 bases from V and 6 bases from J; junction bases left unmatched: 10. The DNA of the CDR3 is TGCAGTGCCGCTACTAGCGGGCGGGCGGATACGCAGTATTTT. This gives the protein CSAATSGRADTQYF.

In its sample, this clonotype was seen many times. The rearrangement joins TRBV15 to TRBJ1-3; possibly TRBD1 for D (6 bases). V shed 0 bases and J shed 1 base, with 10 bases lying between them. Looked up from germline, CDR1 is LNHNV and CDR2 is YYDKDF (reference sequence). CDR3 length equals 16 residues. The CDR3 sequence: CATSRDPTGSGNTIYF. CDR3 coding DNA: TGTGCCACCAGCAGAGATCCCACAGGGTCTGGAAACACCATATATTTT.

V usage is TRBV13 and J usage is TRBJ2-5; TRBD1 matches 7 bases. With 5 bases clipped from V and 5 bases from J, the junction kept 5 bases outside the gene matches. The germline V gene encodes CDR1 PRHDT and CDR2 FYEKMQ (reference sequence). This CDR3 spans 13 amino acids. The CDR3 sequence is CASSLQGGETQYF. The CDR3 region has the DNA TGTGCCAGCAGCCTCCAAGGGGGCGAGACCCAGTACTTC. Complete variable domain (other parts from reference TRBV13 and TRBJ2-5): AAGVIQSPRHLIKEKRETATLKCYPIPRHDTVYWYQQGPGQDPQFLISFYEKMQSDKGSIPDRFSAQQFSDYHSELNMSSLELGDSALYFCASSLQGGETQYFGPGTRLLVL.

The CDR3: CATSRGGGPRQPQHF. CDR3 DNA sequence: TGTGCCACCAGCAGAGGAGGGGGCCCGAGACAGCCCCAGCATTTT. The chain is built from TRBV15 and TRBJ1-5, with 7 bases fitting TRBD1. The CDR3 totals 15 residues. V trimming: 1 base; J trimming: 7 bases; junction bases outside the gene matches: 7. Germline lookup yields CDR1 LNHNV and CDR2 YYDKDF (reference sequence).

There are many counts of this clonotype. V usage is TRBV7-8 and J usage is TRBJ1-2, with TRBD1 matching over 7 bases. The length of the CDR3 is 16 residues. V was clipped by 1 base and J by 8 bases; unmatched bases: 13. CDR1 and CDR2 from the germline V gene are SGHVS and FQNEAQ. The CDR3 here is CASSLVLGGGSGGYTF. For the CDR3, the DNA is TGTGCCAGCAGCTTAGTGCTGGGAGGGGGCTCTGGAGGCTACACCTTC.

V and J are TRBV25-1 and TRBJ1-1; D not resolved. Per the germline V gene, CDR1 is MGHDK and CDR2 is SYGVNS. V shed 4 bases and J shed 4 bases, with 13 bases lying between them. This CDR3 has 14 amino acids. Written as DNA, the CDR3 is TGTGCCAGCAGTGGACATGCGGGGAGCACTGAAGCTTTCTTT. As protein: CASSGHAGSTEAFF.

In this sample, this clonotype turned up many times. The chain has TRBV20-1 and TRBJ2-5; 8 bases are shared with TRBD2. J lost 3 bases, V lost 2 bases, and 2 bases had no gene match. Germline CDR1 and CDR2: DFQATT and SNEGSKA (reference sequence). The CDR3 spans 13 residues. The CDR3 DNA reads as TGCAGTGCTAGAAGGACTAGCAAAGAGACCCAGTACTTC. Encoded protein: CSARRTSKETQYF.

In its sample, this clonotype was seen many times. In nucleotides, the CDR3 is TGCGCCAGCAGTGAGGCAAGCTCTGGAAACACCATATATTTT. It is translated as CASSEASSGNTIYF. This chain uses TRBV10-2 with TRBJ1-3; D not certain. V was pared by 2 bases and J by 0 bases, with 5 bases between. CDR3 length: 14 residues. Germline V gives CDR1 WSHSY, CDR2 SAAADI.

This clonotype was seen ten or more times. The chain has TRBV7-9 and TRBJ1-4; no reliable D call. V lost 5 bases to trimming and J lost 8 bases, with 12 bases between them. The CDR3 is made up of 13 amino acids. Germline V CDR1 and CDR2: SEHNR, FQNEAQ (reference sequence). The CDR3 coding sequence is TGTGCCAGCAGCACTCGACAACAGGAAAAACTGTTTTTT. As protein: CASSTRQQEKLFF.